These T cell receptor beta chains were read from a single sample in a study of high-grade serous ovarian cancer treatment subgroups. The table came from immunoSEQ multiplex PCR; TCRdb's copy has only in-frame clones and leaves some out. The sample yields 4,000 to 5,000 clones, roughly 71% seen once. Source material: tumor tissue. These receptors were taken from a human donor with high-grade serous ovarian cancer. Each CDR3 is given with its conserved first and last residue. D genes are given only for firm matches. Clone size, where shown, is once, few, many, or a class for clones that have expanded.

j_call: TRBJ2-7; d_call: .; v_call: TRBV18; clone_size: .; cdr3_nt: TGTGCCAGCTCAAGGGGGGACTACGAGCAGTACTTC; cdr3_aa: CASSRGDYEQYF
j_call: TRBJ1-6; d_call: .; v_call: TRBV6-5; clone_size: .; cdr3_nt: TGTGCCAGCAGTTCCACGCGGTATAATTCACCCCTCCACTTT; cdr3_aa: CASSSTRYNSPLHF
j_call: TRBJ2-5; d_call: .; v_call: TRBV7-2; clone_size: once; cdr3_nt: TGTGCCAGCAGGACTACAGGTCACCAAGAGACCCAGTACTTC; cdr3_aa: CASRTTGHQETQYF
j_call: TRBJ2-5; d_call: TRBD1; v_call: TRBV4-1; clone_size: .; cdr3_nt: TGCGCCAGCAGCCAAGTGGGACAGGGAAAATCAAGTGGAGAGACCCAGTACTTC; cdr3_aa: CASSQVGQGKSSGETQYF
j_call: TRBJ1-5; d_call: .; v_call: TRBV2; clone_size: .; cdr3_nt: TGTGCCAGCAACAGGGAGGTCGGTCAGCCCCAGCATTTT; cdr3_aa: CASNREVGQPQHF
j_call: TRBJ1-2; d_call: .; v_call: TRBV29-1; clone_size: .; cdr3_nt: TGCAGCGTTGATTACGTCAGGGCTAACTATGGCTACACCTTC; cdr3_aa: CSVDYVRANYGYTF
j_call: TRBJ1-2; d_call: .; v_call: TRBV6-5; clone_size: .; cdr3_nt: TGTGCCAGCACCGACGTGTATGGCTACACCTTC; cdr3_aa: CASTDVYGYTF
j_call: TRBJ1-4; d_call: .; v_call: TRBV15; clone_size: .; cdr3_nt: TGTGCCACCAGCATAGTGCCGGGGGCGCTGGAAAAACTGTTTTTT; cdr3_aa: CATSIVPGALEKLFF
j_call: TRBJ1-2; d_call: TRBD1; v_call: TRBV6-5; clone_size: .; cdr3_nt: TGTGCCAGCAGTCCCGACAGGGGGCTTGGCTACACCTTC; cdr3_aa: CASSPDRGLGYTF
j_call: TRBJ1-6; d_call: TRBD1; v_call: TRBV29-1; clone_size: .; cdr3_nt: TGCAGCGTTCTCCTCCCGGGACAGGGGCCGCCTAGCACCTATAATTCACCCCTCCACTTT; cdr3_aa: CSVLLPGQGPPSTYNSPLHF
j_call: TRBJ1-3; d_call: .; v_call: TRBV2; clone_size: .; cdr3_nt: TGTGCCAGCGGCCTTAGCGCTGGAAACACCATATATTTT; cdr3_aa: CASGLSAGNTIYF
j_call: TRBJ1-2; d_call: TRBD1; v_call: TRBV27; clone_size: .; cdr3_nt: TGTGCCAGCAGTTTAGGCCTCGGGACAGGGGGTGGCTACACCTTC; cdr3_aa: CASSLGLGTGGGYTF
j_call: TRBJ2-7; d_call: .; v_call: TRBV7-8; clone_size: .; cdr3_nt: TGTGCCAGCAGCTTCGGGCGGGGTTTCTACGAGCAGTACTTC; cdr3_aa: CASSFGRGFYEQYF
j_call: TRBJ1-6; d_call: .; v_call: TRBV5-1; clone_size: once; cdr3_nt: TGCGCCAGCAGCTTAGGGGACTTAAATTCACCCCTCCACTTT; cdr3_aa: CASSLGDLNSPLHF
j_call: TRBJ2-6; d_call: .; v_call: TRBV6-5; clone_size: .; cdr3_nt: TGTGCCAGCAGTTACTCAGGGGACGGGGCCAACGTCCTGACTTTC; cdr3_aa: CASSYSGDGANVLTF
j_call: TRBJ2-7; d_call: TRBD1; v_call: TRBV28; clone_size: .; cdr3_nt: TGTGCCAGCAGCCCGGGACAGAGCTACGAGCAGTACTTC; cdr3_aa: CASSPGQSYEQYF